A single sample gave rise to the 5 T cell receptor beta chains below, sequenced in a study of shared clonotypes between healthy human individuals (dated by TCRdb to 2020 to 2021). Library creation used the immunoSEQ multiplex PCR assay. The immuneACCESS repertoire file appears here via TCRdb, limited to in-frame rearrangements. These files lack a portion of the clones; in checked studies, under half of the deficit traces to unresolved V genes, and the cause of the others is not known. A total of 2,100,000 or so clones appear in this sample, roughly 95% of them only once. The ten largest clones represent roughly 0.13% of the sample. Input material: naive CD4+ T cells sorted from blood. The cell subset or site label on this specimen signifies: CD45RA+ positively selected. The receptors derive from a man aged 18 to 30 in good health.

The V gene is TRBV28, the J gene TRBJ1-2, with D uncertain. Trimming cost V 6 bases and J 4 bases, with 18 bases left between them. Germline V gives CDR1 MDHEN, CDR2 SYDVKM. The CDR3 is 15 residues long. For the CDR3, the DNA is TGTGCCAGCAGAACGGGCCTGCTCATCGGCTATGGCTACACCTTC. Translated, it gives CASRTGLLIGYGYTF.

The rearrangement links TRBV5-1 to TRBJ1-5, with TRBD1 matching over 7 bases. The CDR3 covers 14 residues. Germline CDR1 reads SGHRS; CDR2 reads YFSETQ. Losses at the gene ends were 3 bases for V and 9 bases for J; bases not matched to a gene: 9. The DNA for the CDR3 is TGCGCCAGCAGCTCAGGACAGGCCGGTCGGCCCCAGCATTTT. Protein: CASSSGQAGRPQHF.

The V call is TRBV28, the J call TRBJ2-7; 9 bases align to TRBD1. Germline V gene sequence: CDR1 MDHEN, CDR2 SYDVKM. This CDR3 comprises 15 residues. V shed 5 bases and J 2 bases; nucleotides not matched to a gene: 7. The CDR3 coding sequence is TGTGCCAGCAGTCCACCGGGACAGGGTACCTACGAGCAGTACTTC. Protein: CASSPPGQGTYEQYF.

Comment on this clone: Other nucleotide sequences from this sample produce the same CDR3. The gene calls are TRBV5-1 and TRBJ2-1; 11 nucleotides match TRBD1. The CDR3 sequence is 17 residues long. Trimming took 2 bases from V and 0 from J; bases not matched to a gene: 4. Germline CDR1 SGHRS, CDR2 YFSETQ. The CDR3 DNA is TGCGCCAGCAGCTTAGGAGGGACAGGGGGCTCCTACAATGAGCAGTTCTTC. This sequence encodes CASSLGGTGGSYNEQFF.

This rearrangement joins TRBV30 to TRBJ2-5; D perhaps matches TRBD2 (6 bases). Per germline, CDR1 GTSNPN and CDR2 SVGIG (reference sequence). This CDR3 region has 14 residues. The V end was cut by 4 bases, the J end by 7 bases, with 19 bases between. The DNA for the CDR3 is TGTGCCTGGATAAGGGACTCATTCTCGGGGACCCAGTACTTC. This gives the protein CAWIRDSFSGTQYF. Together with reference TRBV30 and TRBJ2-5, the CDR3 gives the full variable domain: SQTIHQWPATLVQPVGSPLSLECTVEGTSNPNLYWYRQAAGRGLQLLFYSVGIGQISSEVPQNLSASRPQDRQFILSSKKLLLSDSGFYLCAWIRDSFSGTQYFGPGTRLLVL.